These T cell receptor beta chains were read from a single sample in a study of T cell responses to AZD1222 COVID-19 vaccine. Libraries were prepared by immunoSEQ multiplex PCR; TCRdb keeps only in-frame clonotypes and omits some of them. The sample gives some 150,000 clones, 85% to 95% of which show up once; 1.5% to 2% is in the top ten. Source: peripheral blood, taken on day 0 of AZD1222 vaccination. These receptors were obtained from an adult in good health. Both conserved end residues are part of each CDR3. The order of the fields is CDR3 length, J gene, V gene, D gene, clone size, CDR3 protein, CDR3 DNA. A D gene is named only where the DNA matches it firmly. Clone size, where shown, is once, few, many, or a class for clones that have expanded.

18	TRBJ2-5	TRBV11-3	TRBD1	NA	CASSLVLSSTGGQETQYF	TGTGCCAGCAGCTTAGTACTTAGTTCGACAGGGGGTCAGGAGACCCAGTACTTC
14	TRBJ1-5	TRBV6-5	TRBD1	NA	CASSYWQGAQPQHF	TGTGCCAGCAGTTACTGGCAGGGGGCTCAGCCCCAGCATTTT
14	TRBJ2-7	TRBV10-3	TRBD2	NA	CAISTSGSSYEQYF	TGTGCCATCAGTACTAGCGGAAGCTCCTACGAGCAGTACTTC
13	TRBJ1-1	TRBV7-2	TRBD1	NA	CASRQGGRTEAFF	TGTGCCAGCAGGCAGGGGGGGAGGACTGAAGCTTTCTTT
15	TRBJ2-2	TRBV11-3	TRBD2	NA	CASSWGGRNTGELFF	TGTGCCAGCAGCTGGGGGGGTCGGAACACCGGGGAGCTGTTTTTT
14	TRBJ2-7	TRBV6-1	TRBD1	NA	CASSDQGQSYEQYF	TGTGCCAGCAGTGACCAGGGACAGTCCTACGAGCAGTACTTC
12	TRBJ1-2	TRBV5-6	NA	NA	CASTVDDYGYTF	TGTGCCAGCACCGTGGACGACTATGGCTACACCTTC
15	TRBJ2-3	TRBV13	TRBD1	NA	CASSTGQGVTDTQYF	TGTGCCAGCAGCACTGGACAGGGTGTCACAGATACGCAGTATTTT
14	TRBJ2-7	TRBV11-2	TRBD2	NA	CASRQIGPRGEQYF	TGTGCCAGCAGACAAATAGGTCCGCGGGGGGAGCAGTACTTC
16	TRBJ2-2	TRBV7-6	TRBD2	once	CASSLGSSGTTGELFF	TGTGCCAGCAGCTTAGGTAGTAGCGGGACCACCGGGGAGCTGTTTTTT
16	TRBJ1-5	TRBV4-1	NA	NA	CASSHYSGTGNQPQHF	TGCGCCAGCAGCCATTACTCCGGGACGGGGAATCAGCCCCAGCATTTT
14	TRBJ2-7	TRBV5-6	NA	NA	CASSLADNSYEQYF	TGTGCCAGCAGCTTGGCGGACAACTCCTACGAGCAGTACTTC
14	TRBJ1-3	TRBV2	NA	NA	CASSVSGPGNTIYF	TGTGCCAGCAGTGTGTCAGGGCCTGGAAACACCATATATTTT
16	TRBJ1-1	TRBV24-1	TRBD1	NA	CATSDSRQGVNTEAFF	TGTGCCACCAGTGATTCACGACAGGGGGTCAACACTGAAGCTTTCTTT
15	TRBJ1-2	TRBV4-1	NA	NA	CASSPEEGMGYGYTF	TGCGCCAGCAGCCCCGAGGAGGGGATGGGCTATGGCTACACCTTC
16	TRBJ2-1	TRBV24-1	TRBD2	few	CATSTVIAGGYNEQFF	TGTGCCACCAGTACCGTGATAGCGGGGGGATACAATGAGCAGTTCTTC
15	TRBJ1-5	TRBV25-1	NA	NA	CASSDSRVRSEPQHF	TGTGCCAGCAGTGATTCCCGAGTCCGAAGTGAGCCCCAGCATTTT
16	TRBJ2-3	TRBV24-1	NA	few	CATSDLLLGGTDTQYF	TGTGCCACCAGTGATTTGCTCCTAGGAGGCACAGATACGCAGTATTTT
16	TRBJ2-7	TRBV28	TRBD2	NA	CASSLSGAGGSYEQYF	TGTGCCAGCAGTTTAAGTGGAGCGGGAGGGTCCTACGAGCAGTACTTC
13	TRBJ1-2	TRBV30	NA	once	CAWMGGIDGGYTF	TGTGCCTGGATGGGAGGGATCGATGGAGGCTACACCTTC
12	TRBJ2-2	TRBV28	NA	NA	CASTHSTGELFF	TGTGCCAGCACCCATTCAACCGGGGAGCTGTTTTTT
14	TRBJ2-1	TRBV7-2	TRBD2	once	CASSLTSGKHEQFF	TGTGCCAGCAGCCTAACTAGCGGGAAACATGAGCAGTTCTTC
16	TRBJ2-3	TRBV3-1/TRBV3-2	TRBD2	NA	CASSRSGGASTDTQYF	TGTGCCAGCAGCCGTAGCGGGGGAGCTAGCACAGATACGCAGTATTTT
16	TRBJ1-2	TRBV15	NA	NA	CATSRDGLDRKGGYTF	TGTGCCACCAGCAGAGATGGCCTTGACAGAAAAGGTGGCTACACCTTC
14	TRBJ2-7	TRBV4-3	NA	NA	CASSPTLRVHEQYF	TGCGCCAGCAGCCCTACCTTGAGGGTCCACGAGCAGTACTTC
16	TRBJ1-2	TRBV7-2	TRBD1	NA	CASSLAGQASNYGYTF	TGTGCCAGCAGCTTAGCAGGACAGGCCTCTAACTATGGCTACACCTTC
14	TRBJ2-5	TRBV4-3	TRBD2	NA	CASSQVLAGETQYF	TGCGCCAGCAGCCAAGTACTAGCGGGGGAGACCCAGTACTTC
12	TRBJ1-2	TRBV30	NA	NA	CAWEQGGYGYTF	TGTGCCTGGGAACAGGGAGGGTATGGCTACACCTTC
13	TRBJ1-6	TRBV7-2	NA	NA	CASSFSYNSPLHF	TGTGCCAGCAGCTTCTCCTATAATTCACCCCTCCACTTT
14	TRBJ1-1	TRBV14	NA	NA	CASSQDSWGIEAFF	TGTGCCAGCAGCCAAGACTCTTGGGGGATTGAAGCTTTCTTT
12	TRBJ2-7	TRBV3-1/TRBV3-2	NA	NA	CASSQARNEQYF	TGTGCCAGCAGCCAAGCTCGTAACGAGCAGTACTTC
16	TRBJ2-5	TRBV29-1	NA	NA	CSVVDSEGFWGETQYF	TGCAGCGTTGTGGACAGCGAGGGTTTTTGGGGGGAGACCCAGTACTTC
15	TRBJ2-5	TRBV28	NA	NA	CASSRLDRERETQYF	TGTGCCAGCAGCAGACTAGACAGGGAAAGAGAGACCCAGTACTTC
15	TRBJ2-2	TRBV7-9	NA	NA	CASSPVGGGTGELFF	TGTGCCAGCAGCCCAGTAGGGGGTGGCACCGGGGAGCTGTTTTTT
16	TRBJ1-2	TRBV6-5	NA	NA	CASSYSPQGRNYGYTF	TGTGCCAGCAGTTACTCGCCGCAGGGTCGCAACTATGGCTACACCTTC